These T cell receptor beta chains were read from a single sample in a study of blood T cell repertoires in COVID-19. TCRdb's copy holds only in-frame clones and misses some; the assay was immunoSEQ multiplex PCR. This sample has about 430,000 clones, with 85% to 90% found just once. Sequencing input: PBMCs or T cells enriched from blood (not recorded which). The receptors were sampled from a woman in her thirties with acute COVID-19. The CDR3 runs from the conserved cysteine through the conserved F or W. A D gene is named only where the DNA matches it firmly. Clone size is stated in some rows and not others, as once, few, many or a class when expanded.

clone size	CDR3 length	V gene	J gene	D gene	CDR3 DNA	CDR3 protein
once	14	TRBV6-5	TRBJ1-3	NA	TGTGCCAGCAGCAGGACATTGTCTGGAAACACCATATATTTT	CASSRTLSGNTIYF
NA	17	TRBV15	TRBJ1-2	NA	TGTGCCACCAGCAGAGTACCCATGCGAGGGCCGAACTATGGCTACACCTTC	CATSRVPMRGPNYGYTF
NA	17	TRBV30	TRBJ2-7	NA	TGTGCCTGGAGTATCGGAGGGTTCTCTTTAGGGGTCTACGAGCAGTACTTC	CAWSIGGFSLGVYEQYF
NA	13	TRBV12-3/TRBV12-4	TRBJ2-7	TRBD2	TGTGCCAGCAGTTTAGGACTAGCTAACGAGCAGTACTTC	CASSLGLANEQYF
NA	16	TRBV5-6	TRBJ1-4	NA	TGTGCCAGCAGCTTGAGCGGCCCATACTCTAATGAAAAACTGTTTTTT	CASSLSGPYSNEKLFF
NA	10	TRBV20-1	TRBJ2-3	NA	TGCAGTGCGTACGGGGATACGCAGTATTTT	CSAYGDTQYF
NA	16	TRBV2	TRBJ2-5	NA	TGTGCCAGCAGTGAAGCGCTATTTACTAGTTTGGAGACCCAGTACTTC	CASSEALFTSLETQYF
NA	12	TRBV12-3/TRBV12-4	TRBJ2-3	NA	TGTGCCAGCAGCGGGTGGACAGATACGCAGTATTTT	CASSGWTDTQYF
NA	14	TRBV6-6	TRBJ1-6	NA	TGTGCCAGCAGTTACTCAGGGGGTGGTTCACCCCTCCACTTT	CASSYSGGGSPLHF
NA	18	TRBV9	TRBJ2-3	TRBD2	TGTGCCAGCAGCCCTGGGACTAGCGGGGGGGCGAGCACAGATACGCAGTATTTT	CASSPGTSGGASTDTQYF
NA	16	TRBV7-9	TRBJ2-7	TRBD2	TGTGCCAGCAGCGGGGGGACTAGCGGCTTCTCCTACGAGCAGTACTTC	CASSGGTSGFSYEQYF
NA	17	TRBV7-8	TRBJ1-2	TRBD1	TGTGCCAGCAGCTTAGCCGGACAGGATCGAGGAGGCTATGGCTACACCTTC	CASSLAGQDRGGYGYTF
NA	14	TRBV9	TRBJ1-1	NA	TGTGCCAGCAGCGTCAGAGGGATGGGCACTGAAGCTTTCTTT	CASSVRGMGTEAFF
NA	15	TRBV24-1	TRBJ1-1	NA	TGTGCCACCAGTGATTCGTCAGGGCCGAACACTGAAGCTTTCTTT	CATSDSSGPNTEAFF
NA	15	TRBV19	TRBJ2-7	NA	TGTGCCAGTAGTATTTTAGTGACTCCCCCCTACGAGCAGTACTTC	CASSILVTPPYEQYF
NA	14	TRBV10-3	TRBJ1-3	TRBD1	TGTGCCATCAGGGCGGGACAGACTGGAAACACCATATATTTT	CAIRAGQTGNTIYF
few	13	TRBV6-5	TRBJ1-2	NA	TGTGCCAGCAGATCCCCAGGGGCCTATGGCTACACCTTC	CASRSPGAYGYTF
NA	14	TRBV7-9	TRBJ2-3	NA	TGTGCCAGCAGCTTTTCAACTAGCACAGATACGCAGTATTTT	CASSFSTSTDTQYF
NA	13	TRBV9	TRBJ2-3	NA	TGTGCCAGCAGCCCCCCTGGGCTTTATACGCAGTATTTT	CASSPPGLYTQYF
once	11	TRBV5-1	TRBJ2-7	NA	TGCGCCAGCAGCTCCGTCTACGAGCAGTACTTC	CASSSVYEQYF
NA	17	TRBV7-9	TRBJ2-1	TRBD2	TGTGCCAGCAGCTTAAGCCTCATAGCGGGGGGGCCCCATGAGCAGTTCTTC	CASSLSLIAGGPHEQFF
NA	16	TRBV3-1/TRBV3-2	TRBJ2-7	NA	TGTGCCAGCAGCCAAGATCCAAGCAGCCGACACTACGAGCAGTACTTC	CASSQDPSSRHYEQYF
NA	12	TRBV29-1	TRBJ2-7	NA	TGCAGCGTTGAATCGGCGGGGTACGAGCAGTACTTC	CSVESAGYEQYF
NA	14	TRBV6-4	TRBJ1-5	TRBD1	TGTGCCAGCAGTCTGAGGGGGCAGAGGCAGCCCCAGCATTTT	CASSLRGQRQPQHF
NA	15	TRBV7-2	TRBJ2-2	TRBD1	TGTGCCAGCAGGTTCTCAGGGGGCCGCACCGGGGAGCTGTTTTTT	CASRFSGGRTGELFF
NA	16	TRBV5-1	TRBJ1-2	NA	TGCGCCAGCAGCTTCGGTGACATCCCTTCTAACTATGGCTACACCTTC	CASSFGDIPSNYGYTF
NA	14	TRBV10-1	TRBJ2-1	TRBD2	TGCGCCAGCAGTGAGGGGGGGGCCTACAATGAGCAGTTCTTC	CASSEGGAYNEQFF
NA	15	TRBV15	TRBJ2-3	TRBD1	TGTGCCACCAGCAGGCGGGACAGGGGGCTCTATACGCAGTATTTT	CATSRRDRGLYTQYF
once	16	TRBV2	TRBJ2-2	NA	TGTGCCAGCAGTGATCCCCGCAGCCGAGGCACCGGGGAGCTGTTTTTT	CASSDPRSRGTGELFF
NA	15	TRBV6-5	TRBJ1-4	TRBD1	TGTGCCACCAGGCTAACGGGACAGGGACACGAAAAACTGTTTTTT	CATRLTGQGHEKLFF
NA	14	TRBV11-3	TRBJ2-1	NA	TGTGCCAGCAGCTTCCGACAGGATTACAATGAGCAGTTCTTC	CASSFRQDYNEQFF